A single sample is the source of the 4 T cell receptor beta chains below, sequenced in a study of cytomegalovirus exposure and HLA in healthy donors. The method was immunoSEQ multiplex PCR; TCRdb's version includes in-frame clones alone and lacks a portion of them. The sample yields over 200,000 clones, roughly 85% seen once. The sample consisted of PBMCs. Receptors were obtained from a woman younger than 35 in good health and CMV-seronegative.

The V gene is TRBV28, the J gene TRBJ1-2; the match to TRBD1 covers 7 bases. CDR3 length: 12 amino acids. Trimming took 5 bases from V and 8 from J; bases not matched to a gene: 5. Germline assignment: CDR1 MDHEN and CDR2 SYDVKM. CDR3 sequence (DNA): TGTGCCAGCAGTAAGGGGGCGGACGGCTACACCTTC. Translation gives CASSKGADGYTF.

The rearrangement uses TRBV28 and TRBJ1-5; D is perhaps TRBD1 (6 bases). V dropped 6 bases and J dropped 10 bases, with 19 bases sitting between them. CDR3 length: 14 amino acids. The germline gives CDR1 MDHEN, CDR2 SYDVKM. The CDR3 is CASRAAGAFGPQHF. In DNA, the CDR3 is TGTGCCAGCAGGGCCGCAGGGGCGTTCGGCCCCCAGCATTTT.

The chain carries TRBV27 and TRBJ2-1; TRBD1 matches 7 bases. The CDR3 is made up of 15 amino acids. Germline trimming cut 6 bases from V and 3 bases from J; bases unmatched to any gene: 8. From germline, CDR1 is MNHEY and CDR2 SMNVEV (reference sequence). CDR3 in DNA: TGTGCCAGCAGCCGATCGGGACAGAGCTACAATGAGCAGTTCTTC. Encoded protein: CASSRSGQSYNEQFF.

The chain carries TRBV10-1 and TRBJ1-6, with a tentative D call TRBD1 (5 bases). Germline-derived CDR1 and CDR2 are WNHNN and SYGVQD (reference sequence). Trimming stripped 1 base from V and 6 bases from J, with 10 bases between. This CDR3 contains 15 residues. CDR3 DNA: TGCGCCAGCAGTGAGTGGACAACCCCTAATTCACCCCTCCACTTT. This codes for CASSEWTTPNSPLHF.